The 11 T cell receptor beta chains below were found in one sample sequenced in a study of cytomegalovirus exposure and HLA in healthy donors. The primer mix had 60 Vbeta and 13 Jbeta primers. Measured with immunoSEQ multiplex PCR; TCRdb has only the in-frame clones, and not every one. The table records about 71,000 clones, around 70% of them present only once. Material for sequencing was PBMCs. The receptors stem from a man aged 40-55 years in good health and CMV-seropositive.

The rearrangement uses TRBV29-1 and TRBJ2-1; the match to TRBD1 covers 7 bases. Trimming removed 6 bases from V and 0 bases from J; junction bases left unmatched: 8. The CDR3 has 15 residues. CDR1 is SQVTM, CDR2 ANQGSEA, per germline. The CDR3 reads CSVNRGTSSYNEQFF. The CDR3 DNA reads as TGCAGCGTAAACAGGGGTACGAGCTCCTACAATGAGCAGTTCTTC.

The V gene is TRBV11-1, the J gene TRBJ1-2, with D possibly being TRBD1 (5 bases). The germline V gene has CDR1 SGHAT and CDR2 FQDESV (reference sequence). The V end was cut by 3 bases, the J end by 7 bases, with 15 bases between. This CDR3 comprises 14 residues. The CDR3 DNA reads TGTGCCAGCAGCTTTAGGGGAGGGGAGCGTGGCTACACCTTC. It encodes CASSFRGGERGYTF.

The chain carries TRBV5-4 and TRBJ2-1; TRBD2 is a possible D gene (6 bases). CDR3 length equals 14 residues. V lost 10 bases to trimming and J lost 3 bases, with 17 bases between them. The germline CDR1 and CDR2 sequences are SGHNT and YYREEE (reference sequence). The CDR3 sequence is CAYQGRGNYNEQFF. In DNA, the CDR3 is TGTGCCTACCAAGGCCGGGGGAACTACAATGAGCAGTTCTTC.

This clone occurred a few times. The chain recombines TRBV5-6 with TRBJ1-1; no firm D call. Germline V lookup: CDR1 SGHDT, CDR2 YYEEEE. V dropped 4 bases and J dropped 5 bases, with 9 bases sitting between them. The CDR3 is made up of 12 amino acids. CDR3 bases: TGTGCCAGCAGCCTTCAGACAACTGAAGCTTTCTTT. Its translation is CASSLQTTEAFF.

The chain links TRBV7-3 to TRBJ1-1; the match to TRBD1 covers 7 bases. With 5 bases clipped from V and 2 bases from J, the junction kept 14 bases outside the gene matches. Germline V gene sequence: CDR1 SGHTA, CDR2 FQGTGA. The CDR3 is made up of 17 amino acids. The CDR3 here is CASSPWAKGTDNTEAFF. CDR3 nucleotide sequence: TGTGCCAGCAGCCCCTGGGCTAAAGGGACAGACAACACTGAAGCTTTCTTT.

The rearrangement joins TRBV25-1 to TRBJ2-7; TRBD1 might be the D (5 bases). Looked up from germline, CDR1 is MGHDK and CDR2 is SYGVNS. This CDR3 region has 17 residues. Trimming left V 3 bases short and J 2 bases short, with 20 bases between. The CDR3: CASSDPPPRDGAYEQYF. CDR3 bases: TGTGCCAGCAGTGATCCCCCTCCCAGGGATGGGGCCTACGAGCAGTACTTC.

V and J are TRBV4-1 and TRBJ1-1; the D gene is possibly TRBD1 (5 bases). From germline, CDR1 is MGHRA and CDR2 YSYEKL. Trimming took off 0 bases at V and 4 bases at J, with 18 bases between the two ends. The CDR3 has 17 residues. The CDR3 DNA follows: TGCGCCAGCAGCCAAGACCCCCTCCAGGACACGGGCACTGAAGCTTTCTTT. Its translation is CASSQDPLQDTGTEAFF.

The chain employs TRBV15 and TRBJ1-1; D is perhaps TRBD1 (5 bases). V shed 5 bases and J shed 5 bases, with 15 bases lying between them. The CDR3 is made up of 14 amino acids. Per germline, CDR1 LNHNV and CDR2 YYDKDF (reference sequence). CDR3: CATSVGVYETEAFF. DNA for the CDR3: TGTGCCACCAGCGTAGGGGTTTACGAGACTGAAGCTTTCTTT.

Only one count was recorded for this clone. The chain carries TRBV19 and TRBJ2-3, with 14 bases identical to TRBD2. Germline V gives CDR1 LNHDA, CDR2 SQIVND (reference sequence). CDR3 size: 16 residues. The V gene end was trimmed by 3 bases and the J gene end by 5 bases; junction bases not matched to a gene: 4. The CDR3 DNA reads TGTGCCAGTAGTATGGCGACTAGCGGGGGGGTAGATACGCAGTATTTT. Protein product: CASSMATSGGVDTQYF.

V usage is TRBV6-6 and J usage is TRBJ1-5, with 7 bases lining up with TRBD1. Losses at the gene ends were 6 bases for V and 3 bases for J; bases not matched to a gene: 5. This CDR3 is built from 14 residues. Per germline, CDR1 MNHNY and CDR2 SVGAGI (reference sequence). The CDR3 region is CASRPDRDNQPQHF. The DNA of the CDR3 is TGTGCCAGCAGACCCGACAGGGACAATCAGCCCCAGCATTTT.

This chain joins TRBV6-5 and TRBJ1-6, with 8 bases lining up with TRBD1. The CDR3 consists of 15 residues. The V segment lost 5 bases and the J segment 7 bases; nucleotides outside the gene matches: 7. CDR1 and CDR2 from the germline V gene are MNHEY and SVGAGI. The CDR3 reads CASSPWTGTNSPLHF. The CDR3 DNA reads TGTGCCAGCAGTCCCTGGACAGGGACGAATTCACCCCTCCACTTT.